This paragraph reports one T cell receptor beta chain. Antigen: not known. This sample stems from a study of radiotherapy plus CTLA-4 blockade in lung cancer. This table comes from immunoSEQ multiplex PCR, and its TCRdb copy is limited to in-frame clones, with some not included. Counted here are 70,000 to 95,000 clones, about 83% occurring once; the ten biggest clones make up approximately 15%. Germline assignment: CDR1 SGHTA and CDR2 FQGTGA. The CDR3 extends over 14 amino acids. V dropped 5 bases and J dropped 2; count of bases not matched to a gene: 2. Study outcomes and limitations: Increased serum interferon-beta after radiation also reportedly predicted response strongly.

The TCR sequence derives from a human donor with non-small cell lung cancer that progressed on radiotherapy plus ipilimumab. Sample: peripheral blood, taken from a patient treated with radiotherapy plus ipilimumab. The chain couples TRBV7-3 to TRBJ1-2, with 10 bases fitting TRBD1. For the CDR3, the DNA is TGTGCCAGCAGCCCGGGACAGGGGAACTATGGCTACACCTTC. It specifies CASSPGQGNYGYTF. Combining the CDR3 with reference TRBV7-3 and TRBJ1-2 gives the whole variable domain GAGVSQTPSNKVTEKGKYVELRCDPISGHTALYWYRQSLGQGPEFLIYFQGTGAADDSGLPNDRFFAVRPEGSVSTLKIQRTERGDSAVYLCASSPGQGNYGYTFGSGTRLTVV.